This TCR beta chain appears in the sequencing data of a study of T cells in Graves' hyperthyroidism and ophthalmopathy. About the study: Staff took peripheral blood when the initial diagnosis was made, before any treatment began.

Germline lookup yields CDR1 SGDLS and CDR2 YYNGEE. The CDR3 length is 13 residues. Trimming left V 3 bases short and J 4 bases short, with 8 bases between. In its sample, this clonotype was seen a few times. What it binds is unknown. Amplified TCR beta CDR3 regions derived from RNA transcripts. A first-round RT-PCR of the TCR CDR3 used the HTBI primer set. Each CDR3 protein gets one entry after TCRdb re-called the multiplex PCR reads with MiXCR. The sample lists 400,000 or so distinct CDR3 sequences, roughly 15% seen once, with roughly 19% in the top ten. The study's findings and limits: The blood repertoire included most of the expanded thyroid clonotypes above 0.001.

Lactation, pregnancy, other autoimmune disease or uncontrolled infection excluded patients. Clinical symptoms, serum thyroxine and TRAb, thyroid ultrasound and orbital computed tomography were used for the diagnoses. The TCR originated in a woman aged 60-75 years with Graves' ophthalmopathy. The specimen was blood. V is TRBV9 and J is TRBJ2-1, with D possibly being TRBD1 (5 bases). CDR3 sequence: CASSGGHYNEQFF. The CDR3 nucleotides read TGTGCCAGCAGCGGAGGACATTACAATGAGCAGTTCTTC.